The clone carrying this T cell receptor (beta chain) has a single count. No antigen is known for it. This specimen belongs to a study of T cell responses to AZD1222 COVID-19 vaccine. Overall study results and limits: Researchers took repertoire samples only after the peak T cell response had come.

The CDR3 is made up of 14 amino acids. The V gene's germline CDR1 is SGHRS and CDR2 YFSETQ. Trimming took 3 bases from V and 1 from J, leaving 11 bases between them. Libraries were prepared by immunoSEQ multiplex PCR; TCRdb keeps only in-frame clonotypes and omits some of them. The table lists around 140,000 clones, approximately 86% of them singletons. The gene calls are TRBV5-1 and TRBJ2-7, with D tentatively TRBD2 (6 bases). Sequences were derived from peripheral blood, sampled 28 days after the second AZD1222 dose. This TCR was recovered from an adult who received the AZD1222 COVID-19 vaccine. Written as DNA, the CDR3 is TGCGCCAGCAGCTGGAGCGGGCCATCCTACGAGCAGTACTTC. The encoded protein is CASSWSGPSYEQYF.